These 3 T cell receptor beta chains were all obtained from the same sample, sequenced in a study of metastatic and nonmetastatic thyroid tumors. TCRdb re-analyzed the PCR reads using MiXCR. The sample has about 24,000 clones; approximately 20% are singletons. No patient had received any treatment before thyroid surgery. The sequenced sample was blood. The receptors stem from a male donor with papillary thyroid cancer or a benign thyroid nodule (not recorded which). Some clones in this sample may be carry-over from other donors' samples.

This clone was seen repeatedly, ten times or more. The chain recombines TRBV30 with TRBJ2-7; 9 bases line up with TRBD1. V lost 0 bases to trimming and J lost 5 bases; unmatched junction nucleotides: 8. In germline, CDR1 is GTSNPN, CDR2 SVGIG (reference sequence). There are 15 residues in the CDR3. The CDR3 DNA reads as TGTGCCTGGAGTGTAGAACGGGACAGGGTCCACGAGCAGTACTTC. Protein sequence: CAWSVERDRVHEQYF.

This clone was seen only a few times. The chain recombines TRBV6-1 with TRBJ2-5; D gene uncertain. The V gene lost 3 bases and the J gene lost 5 bases, with 10 bases spanning the gap. Germline CDR1 is MNHNS and CDR2 is SASEGT. The CDR3 is 13 residues long. The CDR3 sequence is CASSDHWAETQYF. The CDR3, as DNA: TGTGCCAGCAGTGATCATTGGGCGGAGACCCAGTACTTC.

V gene TRBV11-2 combines with J gene TRBJ2-7, with 9 bases matching TRBD2. The CDR3 length is 15 residues. Germline trimming cut 5 bases from V and 5 bases from J; bases unmatched to any gene: 10. CDR1 SGHAT and CDR2 FQNNGV come from the germline V gene. The CDR3 is CASSLLSGLANEQYF. The CDR3 nucleotides are TGTGCCAGCAGCCTCCTGTCGGGACTAGCAAACGAGCAGTACTTC.